This T cell receptor beta chain was observed in a study of OX40 agonist ivuxolimab in advanced cancers. As for the study in general: Cohort: around 86% men, mean age approximately 66, aged roughly 23 to 79.

Assay used: immunoSEQ multiplex PCR; TCRdb lists only in-frame clones, some missing. The top ten clones hold about a tenth of a sample with about 53,000 clones, around 89% of them seen once. Study-wide findings and caveats: Expanded peripheral T-cell antigen specificity went undetermined.

A remark on this clone: Its antigen is as yet unknown.

The CDR3 covers 14 residues. Germline V gene sequence: CDR1 SGHVS, CDR2 FQNEAQ. The germline V and J ends were trimmed by 0 bases and 1 base, with 6 bases remaining between them. The TCR originated in an adult with an advanced solid tumor such as melanoma, head and neck, liver or kidney cancer. J is TRBJ1-1 and V is TRBV7-8; D is uncertain. This material consisted of CD4+ or CD8+ T cells sorted from blood, taken in a trial of the OX40 agonist ivuxolimab. The CDR3 region has the DNA TGTGCCAGCAGCTTAGCTGCGGGGAACACTGAAGCTTTCTTT. Its protein product is CASSLAAGNTEAFF.